Below are 10 T cell receptor beta chains sequenced from a single sample in a study of cytomegalovirus exposure and HLA in healthy donors. Both 60 Vbeta primers and 13 Jbeta primers went into the PCR. Sequencing used immunoSEQ multiplex PCR; TCRdb keeps in-frame clones, though not all of them. The sample carries under 85,000 clones, 70% to 75% recorded once. Sequencing input: PBMCs. The receptors stem from a woman under 40 in good health and CMV-seropositive.

The chain employs TRBV11-1 and TRBJ2-7, with 9 bases identical to TRBD1. The V gene's germline CDR1 is SGHAT and CDR2 FQDESV (reference sequence). The ends lost 3 bases at V and 2 bases at J; junction bases unmatched: 8. The CDR3 covers 16 residues. The CDR3 nucleotides are TGTGCCAGCAGCTTCGGCCTTGGGACAGGGACCTACGAGCAGTACTTC. It encodes CASSFGLGTGTYEQYF.

V gene TRBV6-5 combines with J gene TRBJ2-7, with D possibly TRBD1 on 5 matching bases. This CDR3 contains 14 residues. Germline CDR1 is MNHEY and CDR2 is SVGAGI. The V gene lost 6 bases and the J gene lost 6 bases, with 18 bases spanning the gap. This chain's CDR3 is CASSLTVLSVEQYF. Written as DNA, the CDR3 is TGTGCCAGCAGCTTGACAGTCCTATCTGTCGAGCAGTACTTC.

The rearrangement joins TRBV30 to TRBJ1-2; 7 bases fit TRBD1. V trimming: 2 bases; J trimming: 4 bases; junction bases outside the gene matches: 7. The CDR3 sequence is 14 residues long. Germline values: CDR1 GTSNPN, CDR2 SVGIG (reference sequence). The CDR3 nucleotides read TGTGCCTGGAGTCGACAGGGATCTGGCTATGGCTACACCTTC. It specifies CAWSRQGSGYGYTF.

V gene TRBV19 combines with J gene TRBJ2-5; 13 bases agree with TRBD2. Germline loops: CDR1 LNHDA, CDR2 SQIVND (reference sequence). J gave up 5 bases and V 5 bases, and 17 bases lay outside the gene matches. The CDR3 is 19 amino acids. DNA for the CDR3: TGTGCCAGTAGTCCCCGAAACCTCCTACTAGCGGGAGGGCGGGAGACCCAGTACTTC. Protein sequence: CASSPRNLLLAGGRETQYF.

The V call is TRBV10-3, the J call TRBJ2-5, with 8 positions matching TRBD2. Germline V lookup: CDR1 ENHRY, CDR2 SYGVKD. J lost 0 bases, V lost 6 bases, and 6 bases had no gene match. This CDR3 region has 15 residues. In nucleotides, the CDR3 is TGTGCCATCAGCCGGACAGCGGGGGACCAAGAGACCCAGTACTTC. Translating it yields CAISRTAGDQETQYF.

Only a few counts were recorded for this clone. This chain links TRBV15 with TRBJ1-1; 7 bases fit TRBD1. Germline CDR1 is LNHNV and CDR2 is YYDKDF (reference sequence). The CDR3 sequence is 16 residues long. The V and J ends lost 0 bases and 1 base, in that order; junction bases with no gene match: 5. The CDR3 sequence is CATSRDRQGRNTEAFF. CDR3 sequence (DNA): TGTGCCACCAGCAGAGATCGACAGGGTAGGAACACTGAAGCTTTCTTT.

The V call is TRBV6-6, the J call TRBJ1-1, with D unresolved. V gave up 0 bases and J gave up 4 bases, with 12 bases separating them. The germline V gene encodes CDR1 MNHNY and CDR2 SVGAGI (reference sequence). CDR3 size: 15 residues. This CDR3 is CASSYSSRGITEAFF. CDR3 DNA: TGTGCCAGCAGTTACTCGTCAAGAGGGATCACTGAAGCTTTCTTT.

V usage is TRBV5-6 and J usage is TRBJ2-3; 7 nucleotides match TRBD2. The germline V gene has CDR1 SGHDT and CDR2 YYEEEE. V lost 5 bases and J lost 0; bases outside the gene matches: 9. The CDR3 runs to 16 residues. The chain's CDR3 is CASRSSGGLSTDTQYF. The CDR3 nucleotides read TGTGCCAGCAGATCTAGCGGTGGCTTAAGCACAGATACGCAGTATTTT.

This clone was detected once. The chain carries TRBV10-1 and TRBJ2-3; D call uncertain. The V and J ends lost 3 bases and 6 bases respectively, with 10 bases between them. The CDR3 loop spans 13 amino acids. CDR1 WNHNN and CDR2 SYGVQD come from the germline V gene (reference sequence). The CDR3 region has the DNA TGCGCCAGCAGTGATAATAGTCCGGATACGCAGTATTTT. Translated: CASSDNSPDTQYF.

This chain uses TRBV5-1 with TRBJ2-1, with unresolved D. Trimming stripped 0 bases from V and 9 bases from J, with 10 bases between. CDR1 and CDR2 (germline): SGHRS, YFSETQ. CDR3 size: 13 residues. CDR3 DNA: TGCGCCAGCAGCTTGGCCGTGCAGTCTGAGCAGTTCTTC. It is translated as CASSLAVQSEQFF.